The 11 T cell receptor beta chains presented below share a single source sample, sequenced in a study of early T cells in non-severe SARS-CoV-2 infection (dated by TCRdb to about 2021). Library creation used 5' RACE. The run used a NextSeq 500. TCRdb trimmed public reads at Q25 via fastp, called clones via MiXCR and kept in-frame beta chains. Entries that share a CDR3 protein sequence are merged under the most common genes and DNA. For this sample the table gives approximately 60,000 distinct CDR3 sequences, of which roughly 9% were detected only once. The ten largest clones represent over 10% of the sample. The sample was whole blood, taken at baseline. Receptors originate from an adult who was a healthcare worker with PCR-confirmed SARS-CoV-2 infection or an uninfected control (not recorded which).

The rearrangement links TRBV10-3 to TRBJ2-7; the D gene is possibly TRBD2 (5 bases). Trimming stripped 4 bases from V and 7 bases from J, with 17 bases between. Germline-derived CDR1 and CDR2 are ENHRY and SYGVKD. The CDR3 loop spans 14 amino acids. In DNA form, the CDR3 reads TGTGCCATCAGTGCCCGCCTAGCCCAAGGGGAGCAGTACTTC. Its protein is CAISARLAQGEQYF.

The table lists this clonotype with many counts. The CDR3 bases are TGTGCCAGCAGCCCCCAGGCGGGTAGGGACGGAAACACTGAAGCTTTCTTT. Amino acids: CASSPQAGRDGNTEAFF. The chain is built from TRBV7-3 and TRBJ1-1, with a tentative D call TRBD1 (5 bases). Germline CDR1 is SGHTA and CDR2 is FQGTGA. The germline V and J ends were trimmed by 5 bases and 2 bases, with 21 bases remaining between them. The CDR3 sequence is 17 residues long.

This clonotype was counted ten times or more. This rearrangement joins TRBV19 to TRBJ2-2, with 7 bases aligning to TRBD1. V was pared by 4 bases and J by 1 base, with 3 bases of the junction left unmatched. This CDR3 spans 15 amino acids. The V gene's germline CDR1 is LNHDA and CDR2 SQIVND (reference sequence). The CDR3 bases are TGTGCCAGTAGTAAGGGACAGCAGAACACCGGGGAGCTGTTTTTT. Its protein is CASSKGQQNTGELFF.

This chain uses TRBV6-2 or TRBV6-3 with TRBJ1-2; D may be TRBD1 (5 bases). V lost 8 bases, J lost 3 bases, and 16 bases lay in between. CDR1 and CDR2 (germline): MNHEY, SVGEGT. This CDR3 is built from 14 residues. The CDR3 DNA reads TGTGCCAGCGACGAAGTGGGGGATTACTATGGCTACACCTTC. This encodes CASDEVGDYYGYTF.

In its sample, this clonotype was seen many times. This chain links TRBV5-4 with TRBJ1-2, with 7 bases aligning to TRBD1. Germline V gene data show CDR1 as SGHNT and CDR2 as YYREEE (reference sequence). V shed 0 bases and J 6 bases; nucleotides not matched to a gene: 8. The CDR3 sequence is 15 residues long. The CDR3 loop is CASSLARTGRDGYTF. In nucleotides, the CDR3 is TGTGCCAGCAGCTTGGCCCGGACAGGAAGGGATGGCTACACCTTC.

This clonotype was counted only a few times. The rearrangement joins TRBV6-2 or TRBV6-3 to TRBJ1-6; D is undetermined. Germline V gene sequence: CDR1 MNHEY, CDR2 SVGEGT. Trimming left V 4 bases short and J 8 bases short, with 6 bases between. The CDR3 spans 12 residues. In DNA form, the CDR3 reads TGTGCCAGCAGTTTACTGGATTCACCCCTCCACTTT. Protein sequence: CASSLLDSPLHF.

The rearrangement links TRBV30 to TRBJ1-2, with D hard to call. Germline loops: CDR1 GTSNPN, CDR2 SVGIG (reference sequence). This CDR3 contains 13 residues. Trimming removed 2 bases at V and 1 base at J, with 8 bases between. The CDR3 nucleotides read TGTGCCTGGAGTAAAACCGTTAACTATGGCTACACCTTC. This sequence encodes CAWSKTVNYGYTF.

This clonotype was seen many times. The chain joins TRBV14 to TRBJ2-3; D ambiguous. The CDR3 totals 16 residues. Germline values: CDR1 SGHDN, CDR2 FVKESK. V gave up 0 bases and J gave up 11 bases, with 21 bases separating them. The CDR3 protein is CASSQERDTPPIVQYF. The CDR3 DNA reads TGTGCCAGCAGCCAAGAAAGGGATACCCCCCCTATTGTGCAGTATTTT.

This clonotype showed up many times. The rearrangement joins TRBV10-2 to TRBJ2-7, with a possible D match to TRBD2 (6 bases). V lost 10 bases and J lost 3, with 16 bases in between. The germline CDR1 and CDR2 sequences are WSHSY and SAAADI. CDR3 length equals 13 residues. The CDR3 loop is CATSPGGDYEQYF. The CDR3 region has the DNA TGCGCCACCTCCCCAGGAGGGGACTACGAGCAGTACTTC.

This clonotype was recorded at least ten times. The chain combines TRBV7-9 with TRBJ2-3; the match to TRBD2 covers 10 bases. V was pared by 5 bases and J by 6 bases, with 11 bases of the junction left unmatched. CDR3 size: 16 residues. Germline CDR1 reads SEHNR; CDR2 reads FQNEAQ (reference sequence). CDR3 nucleotides: TGTGCCAGCAGCCTACTGGCTAGCGGGAGTGTTGATACGCAGTATTTT. The encoded protein is CASSLLASGSVDTQYF.

This clonotype was recorded at least ten times. The chain couples TRBV27 to TRBJ2-7; 7 bases line up with TRBD1. Per the germline V gene, CDR1 is MNHEY and CDR2 is SMNVEV (reference sequence). Unmatched junction bases numbered 4, after V lost 0 bases and J lost 2 bases. The CDR3 has 15 amino acids. The CDR3 is CASSLSGTVTYEQYF. The CDR3 coding sequence is TGTGCCAGCAGTTTATCGGGGACAGTGACCTACGAGCAGTACTTC.